The 5 T cell receptor beta chains in this list originate from one sample, sequenced in a study of cytomegalovirus exposure and HLA in healthy donors. The table came from immunoSEQ multiplex PCR; TCRdb's copy has only in-frame clones and leaves some out. Among about 160,000 clones listed, 70% to 90% were seen once. Sequencing was done on a sample of PBMCs. All receptors come from a woman younger than 45 in good health and CMV-seronegative.

This clone has only a few counts. The chain joins TRBV18 to TRBJ1-5; 8 bases are a match to TRBD1. The V gene end was trimmed by 5 bases and the J gene end by 7 bases; junction bases not matched to a gene: 4. This CDR3 has 13 amino acids. CDR1 and CDR2 from the germline V gene are KGHSH and LQKENI. CDR3 loop: CASSSDRGQPQHF. The CDR3 bases are TGTGCCAGCTCATCCGACAGGGGCCAGCCCCAGCATTTT.

Only a few counts were recorded for this clone. The gene calls are TRBV11-2 and TRBJ2-7; 7 bases map to TRBD1. The CDR3 covers 14 residues. Germline lookup yields CDR1 SGHAT and CDR2 FQNNGV. V lost 3 bases to trimming and J lost 2 bases; unmatched junction nucleotides: 4. The CDR3 nucleotides are TGTGCCAGCAGCTTCGGACAGGCGACCTACGAGCAGTACTTC. Translation gives CASSFGQATYEQYF.

The gene calls are TRBV5-1 and TRBJ2-6; 8 bases are a match to TRBD1. The CDR3 covers 18 residues. Germline V gives CDR1 SGHRS, CDR2 YFSETQ. The J segment lost 0 bases and the V segment lost 4 bases, leaving 9 bases of the junction unmatched. The CDR3 sequence is CASSSRTGIFSGANVLTF. DNA of the CDR3: TGCGCCAGCAGCAGCAGGACAGGGATCTTCTCTGGGGCCAACGTCCTGACTTTC.

Worth noting for this clone: Sequence at one end of the junction differs from germline and may be a read error. The chain is built from TRBV5-4 and TRBJ2-7; TRBD2 aligns across 13 bases. The CDR3 spans 15 residues. The V gene's germline CDR1 is SGHNT and CDR2 YYREEE (reference sequence). CDR3 bases: TGTGCCAGCAGCCTAACCTGGACTAGCGGGAGCCCAGCATTATTC. Its protein product is CASSLTWTSGSPALF. Full variable domain (rest looked up from reference TRBV5-4 and TRBJ2-7): ETGVTQSPTHLIKTRGQQVTLRCSSQSGHNTVSWYQQALGQGPQFIFQYYREEENGRGNFPPRFSGLQFPNYSSELNVNALELDDSALYLCASSLTWTSGSPALFGPGTRLTVT.

This chain joins TRBV11-2 and TRBJ2-6; D uncertain. The CDR3 consists of 13 residues. Trimming shortened V by 8 bases and J by 4 bases, and 9 bases separated the two germline ends. Germline CDR1 reads SGHAT; CDR2 reads FQNNGV. In DNA form, the CDR3 reads TGTGCCAGCCGCCATCTCGGGGCCAACGTCCTGACTTTC. The encoded protein is CASRHLGANVLTF.